The 15 T cell receptor beta chains below come from one sample, sequenced in a study of OX40 agonist ivuxolimab in advanced cancers. Preparation of the library involved the immunoSEQ multiplex PCR assay. TCRdb's version of the immuneACCESS table is confined to in-frame rearrangements and falls short of the full clone set. An unresolved V gene accounts for under half of the shortfall where checked; the remainder is of unknown origin. The sample includes about 49,000 clones, with 60% to 80% observed a single time. In total, the top ten clones hold roughly 7.9% of the sample. The sample in question was CD4+ or CD8+ T cells sorted from blood, obtained in a trial of the OX40 agonist ivuxolimab. The receptors were sampled from an adult with an advanced solid tumor such as melanoma, head and neck, liver or kidney cancer.

This rearrangement joins TRBV9 to TRBJ1-3; D unclear. V lost 3 bases to trimming and J lost 11 bases, with 9 bases between them. CDR1 and CDR2 (germline): SGDLS, YYNGEE. The CDR3 length is 11 residues. CDR3 region: CASSEAGAIYF. CDR3 in DNA: TGTGCCAGCAGCGAGGCTGGGGCCATATATTTT.

The V and J genes are TRBV5-1 and TRBJ2-7, with 9 bases aligning to TRBD1. Germline-derived CDR1 and CDR2 are SGHRS and YFSETQ. The CDR3 has 15 amino acids. J was trimmed by 2 bases and V by 0 bases; bases with no gene match: 3. For the CDR3, the DNA is TGCGCCAGCAGCTTGGGGACAGGGGAAGCCTACGAGCAGTACTTC. It yields the protein CASSLGTGEAYEQYF.

The CDR3 here is CASSLAGEGYGYTF. CDR3 nucleotide sequence: TGTGCCAGCAGCTTGGCAGGGGAGGGCTATGGCTACACCTTC. V gene TRBV5-4 combines with J gene TRBJ1-2; D possibly corresponds to TRBD1 (6 bases). Trimming removed 0 bases at V and 4 bases at J, with 10 bases between. Per germline, CDR1 SGHNT and CDR2 YYREEE (reference sequence). The CDR3 totals 14 residues.

V is TRBV13 and J is TRBJ2-3; D unclear. CDR1 PRHDT and CDR2 FYEKMQ come from the germline V gene (reference sequence). Trimming shortened V by 0 bases and J by 7 bases, and 11 bases separated the two germline ends. CDR3 length: 14 residues. The CDR3 is CASSLGGARHTQYF. CDR3 DNA: TGTGCCAGCAGCTTAGGAGGAGCGCGGCATACGCAGTATTTT.

The chain uses TRBV7-9 and TRBJ1-1; D gene ambiguous. Germline V CDR1 and CDR2: SEHNR, FQNEAQ (reference sequence). The V and J ends lost 3 bases and 0 bases respectively, with 2 bases between them. CDR3 length: 12 residues. This CDR3 is CASSFMNTEAFF. Here the CDR3 DNA reads TGTGCCAGCAGCTTTATGAACACTGAAGCTTTCTTT.

The rearrangement links TRBV5-1 to TRBJ2-2; D is uncertain. The CDR3 contains 14 residues. V was clipped by 0 bases and J by 5 bases, with 8 bases between them. Germline lookup yields CDR1 SGHRS and CDR2 YFSETQ. The DNA for the CDR3 is TGCGCCAGCAGCTTGGCCTTCGGAACCGGGGAGCTGTTTTTT. It encodes CASSLAFGTGELFF. Complete variable domain (other parts from reference TRBV5-1 and TRBJ2-2): KAGVTQTPRYLIKTRGQQVTLSCSPISGHRSVSWYQQTPGQGLQFLFEYFSETQRNKGNFPGRFSGRQFSNSRSEMNVSTLELGDSALYLCASSLAFGTGELFFGEGSRLTVL.

This chain connects TRBV6-1 to TRBJ2-1; 7 bases are a match to TRBD2. After removal of 7 bases from V and 7 bases from J, the junction contained 10 bases not matched to a gene. There are 14 residues in the CDR3. Germline V gene lookup returns CDR1 MNHNS and CDR2 SASEGT. DNA for the CDR3: TGTGCCAGCACGAGCCGGGAGGTAAATAATGAGCAGTTCTTC. Its translation is CASTSREVNNEQFF.

The chain uses TRBV7-2 and TRBJ2-1, with D maybe TRBD2 (7 bases). Germline lookup yields CDR1 SGHTA and CDR2 FQGNSA. The CDR3 consists of 14 residues. Trimming took 8 bases from V and 3 from J, leaving 14 bases between them. CDR3 nucleotides: TGTGCCAGCGCGGCGGGGGCTAACTACAATGAGCAGTTCTTC. It codes for CASAAGANYNEQFF.

In its sample, this clone was seen a few times. Other DNA sequences in the same sample also yield this CDR3. V usage is TRBV19 and J usage is TRBJ2-3; D is uncertain. The germline CDR1 and CDR2 sequences are LNHDA and SQIVND (reference sequence). The CDR3 has 11 residues. Trimming removed 4 bases at V and 5 bases at J, with 4 bases between. CDR3: CASSTEDTQYF. In DNA form, the CDR3 reads TGTGCCAGTAGTACCGAAGATACGCAGTATTTT.

The chain couples TRBV21-1 to TRBJ1-4; the table's D call, TRBD1, has no DNA check behind it. TRBV21-1 is given as a pseudogene. The CDR3 has 15 residues. CDR3 amino acids: CASSNGQGEREKLFF. For the CDR3, the DNA is TGTGCCAGCAGCAACGGACAGGGAGAAAGGGAAAAACTGTTTTTT.

This clone was observed a few times. CDR3 in amino acids: CASGQGAKGYTF. The CDR3 bases are TGTGCCAGCGGACAGGGGGCGAAAGGCTACACCTTC. V and J are TRBV6-5 and TRBJ1-2, with 11 bases that match TRBD1. This CDR3 is built from 12 residues. Germline V gives CDR1 MNHEY, CDR2 SVGAGI. The V gene end was trimmed by 8 bases and the J gene end by 8 bases; junction bases not matched to a gene: 4.

This rearrangement joins TRBV6-7 to TRBJ1-4, with TRBD1 matching 12 bases. TRBV6-7 qualifies as an ORF whose function is uncertain. J lost 8 bases, V lost 3 bases, and 16 bases had no gene match. The CDR3 loop spans 19 amino acids. CDR3 protein: CASSYPSPGQGAVEEKLFF. CDR3 bases: TGTGCCAGCAGTTATCCCTCCCCGGGACAGGGGGCTGTAGAGGAAAAACTGTTTTTT.

The CDR3 spells CTSSQHSGAGGNQPQHF. As DNA, the CDR3 is TGCACCAGCAGCCAACATTCAGGGGCCGGGGGAAATCAGCCCCAGCATTTT. The chain employs TRBV1 and TRBJ1-5. TRBV1 constitutes a pseudogene. The CDR3 consists of 17 residues.

This chain links TRBV18 with TRBJ2-7; 9 bases match TRBD2. CDR1 is KGHSH and CDR2 is LQKENI in the germline V gene. This CDR3 region has 13 residues. Germline trimming cut 6 bases from V and 5 bases from J; bases unmatched to any gene: 5. The CDR3 region is CASSSAGGHEQYF. The CDR3 bases are TGTGCCAGCTCCTCTGCGGGGGGGCACGAGCAGTACTTC.

This clone has only a few counts. J is TRBJ1-4 and V is TRBV5-4, with D perhaps matching TRBD1 (5 bases). Germline V gives CDR1 SGHNT, CDR2 YYREEE (reference sequence). This CDR3 has 13 amino acids. V was shortened by 2 bases and J by 7 bases, with 9 bases between the two germline ends. The CDR3 reads CASSFGGGEKLFF. The CDR3 DNA sequence: TGTGCCAGCAGCTTCGGGGGGGGTGAAAAACTGTTTTTT.